This T cell receptor beta chain was observed in a study of chemoradiotherapy in HPV16-positive cancers. Study-level results: Only a couple of HPV16-positive patients supplied the functional HPV-specificity definition. Non-HPV-specific T cells did not expand in tumors during treatment, whereas candidate HPV-specific clones and E7-related motifs did.

Germline values: CDR1 SGHTA, CDR2 FQGTGA. Trimming pared 3 bases from V and 5 bases from J, leaving 16 bases between. The CDR3 totals 16 residues. The data were produced by immunoSEQ multiplex PCR, yet TCRdb's version contains in-frame clones alone and is incomplete. Here the sample spans about 53,000 clones, around 90% being singletons. There are a few counts of this clone. The antigen is undetermined. V and J are TRBV7-3 and TRBJ2-2; possibly TRBD2 for D (6 bases). The sequences come from blood, collected from a patient who underwent chemoradiotherapy. The TCR was taken from a human donor with HPV-associated anogenital cancer. CDR3 protein: CASSFGLAWGTGELFF. CDR3 nucleotides: TGTGCCAGCAGCTTTGGGCTAGCGTGGGGGACCGGGGAGCTGTTTTTT.